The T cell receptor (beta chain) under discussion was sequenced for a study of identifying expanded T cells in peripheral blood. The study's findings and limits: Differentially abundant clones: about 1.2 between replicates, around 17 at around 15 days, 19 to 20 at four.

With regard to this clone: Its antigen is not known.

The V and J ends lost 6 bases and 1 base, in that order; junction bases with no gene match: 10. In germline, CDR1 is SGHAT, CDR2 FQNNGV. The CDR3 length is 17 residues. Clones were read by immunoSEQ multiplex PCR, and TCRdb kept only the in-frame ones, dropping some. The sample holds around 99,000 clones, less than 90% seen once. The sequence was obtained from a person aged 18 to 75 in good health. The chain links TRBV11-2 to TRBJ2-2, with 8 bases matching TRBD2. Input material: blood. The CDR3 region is CASRLRAGGWNTGELFF. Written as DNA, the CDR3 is TGTGCCAGCAGATTGAGGGCGGGGGGCTGGAACACCGGGGAGCTGTTTTTT.